A single sample gave rise to the 25 T cell receptor beta chains below, sequenced in a study of cytomegalovirus exposure and HLA in healthy donors. In the PCR, 60 Vbeta and 13 Jbeta primers were used. Clones were sequenced by immunoSEQ multiplex PCR, and TCRdb holds only the in-frame ones, with some missing. The table lists more than 95,000 clones, roughly 80% of them singletons. Sequenced material: PBMCs. The receptors were sampled from a man aged 25 to 45 in good health and CMV-seropositive.

The chain carries TRBV15 and TRBJ1-2, with D uncertain. From germline, CDR1 is LNHNV and CDR2 YYDKDF (reference sequence). The CDR3 covers 14 residues. The V gene lost 1 base and the J gene lost 4 bases, with 10 bases spanning the gap. In DNA form, the CDR3 reads TGTGCCACCAGCAGAGCAGGCCAGTTCTATGGCTACACCTTC. This encodes CATSRAGQFYGYTF.

V is TRBV7-9 and J is TRBJ2-1; D perhaps matches TRBD1 (5 bases). CDR1 and CDR2 (germline): SEHNR, FQNEAQ (reference sequence). Trimming shortened V by 5 bases and J by 4 bases, and 9 bases separated the two germline ends. This CDR3 comprises 13 residues. The CDR3 region is CASSHRQYNEQFF. CDR3 coding DNA: TGTGCCAGCAGCCATAGACAGTACAATGAGCAGTTCTTC.

This clone came up once. The chain combines TRBV11-3 with TRBJ2-1; the D is unclear. The V gene's germline CDR1 is SGHNT and CDR2 YENEEA. V lost 1 base, J lost 10 bases, and 11 bases lay in between. CDR3 length: 13 amino acids. CDR3 in amino acids: CASSLVWSHEQFF. The CDR3 DNA is TGTGCCAGCAGCTTAGTGTGGAGCCACGAGCAGTTCTTC.

There are a few counts of this clone. This chain connects TRBV28 to TRBJ1-5, with 7 nucleotides matching TRBD1. The CDR3 has 15 amino acids. V lost 6 bases, J lost 6 bases, and 11 bases stayed unmatched. Germline CDR1 MDHEN, CDR2 SYDVKM. The CDR3 region is CASSLTGAAGQPQHF. The CDR3, as DNA: TGTGCCAGCAGCTTAACAGGGGCGGCGGGTCAGCCCCAGCATTTT. Full variable domain (outside the CDR3, taken from reference TRBV28 and TRBJ1-5): DVKVTQSSRYLVKRTGEKVFLECVQDMDHENMFWYRQDPGLGLRLIYFSYDVKMKEKGDIPEGYSVSREKKERFSLILESASTNQTSMYLCASSLTGAAGQPQHFGDGTRLSIL.

The chain carries TRBV7-2 and TRBJ2-3, with 10 positions matching TRBD2. V lost 0 bases and J lost 8; bases outside the gene matches: 8. The CDR3 covers 16 residues. Per germline, CDR1 SGHTA and CDR2 FQGNSA. CDR3: CASSLAIAGGRGTQYF. In DNA, the CDR3 is TGTGCCAGCAGCTTAGCTATAGCGGGAGGTCGGGGTACGCAGTATTTT.

V usage is TRBV30 and J usage is TRBJ1-1; a possible D gene is TRBD1 (6 bases). The CDR3 contains 13 residues. CDR1 GTSNPN and CDR2 SVGIG come from the germline V gene (reference sequence). The V end lost 0 bases, the J end lost 9 bases, and 14 bases lay between the germline ends. CDR3 in DNA: TGTGCCTGGAGTGTGGGGGTAACAGGGAAAGCTTTCTTT. It is translated as CAWSVGVTGKAFF.

The chain recombines TRBV10-2 with TRBJ2-5; 9 bases match TRBD1. The CDR3 extends over 13 amino acids. In germline, CDR1 is WSHSY, CDR2 SAAADI. Trimming took 3 bases from V and 4 from J; bases not matched to a gene: 0. The CDR3 bases are TGCGCCAGCAGTGAACAGGGGGCAGAGACCCAGTACTTC. It specifies CASSEQGAETQYF.

The chain recombines TRBV6-6 with TRBJ1-1, with no clear D. Germline V lookup: CDR1 MNHNY, CDR2 SVGAGI (reference sequence). Trimming left V 2 bases short and J 6 bases short, with 10 bases between. There are 13 residues in the CDR3. The DNA of the CDR3 is TGTGCCAGCAGTTACATTCCCGGGGCTGAAGCTTTCTTT. The encoded protein is CASSYIPGAEAFF.

This chain uses TRBV7-2 with TRBJ1-5; D is possibly TRBD1 (6 bases). From germline, CDR1 is SGHTA and CDR2 FQGNSA. This CDR3 has 14 residues. The ends were cut back, 5 bases at V and 6 bases at J, with 14 bases in the middle. CDR3 loop: CASSLGTGSQPQHF. CDR3 nucleotide sequence: TGTGCCAGCAGCCTCGGTACAGGGAGTCAGCCCCAGCATTTT.

Details on this clone: A read error may account for a junction end that differs from germline. The chain has TRBV5-4 and TRBJ2-7; 7 bases fit TRBD2. Germline V lookup: CDR1 SGHNT, CDR2 YYREEE (reference sequence). The CDR3 is 15 residues long. CDR3 region: CVSSLVASGSYEQYF. The CDR3 region has the DNA TGTGTCAGCAGCTTGGTGGCTAGCGGCTCCTACGAGCAGTACTTC.

J is TRBJ2-7 and V is TRBV6-6, with TRBD2 matching 14 bases. CDR1 is MNHNY and CDR2 is SVGAGI in the germline V gene (reference sequence). The CDR3 spans 14 residues. V lost 5 bases, J lost 6 bases, and 3 bases stayed unmatched. CDR3 loop: CASSGTSGSREQYF. The CDR3 DNA is TGTGCCAGCAGTGGGACTAGCGGGAGTCGCGAGCAGTACTTC.

This sequence joins TRBV27 and TRBJ2-6; 7 bases map to TRBD1. Germline CDR1 is MNHEY and CDR2 is SMNVEV (reference sequence). CDR3 size: 17 residues. J was trimmed by 0 bases and V by 5 bases; bases with no gene match: 7. Written as DNA, the CDR3 is TGTGCCAGCAGTCTGGGACAGTTCTACTCTGGGGCCAACGTCCTGACTTTC. This encodes CASSLGQFYSGANVLTF.

The chain couples TRBV29-1 to TRBJ1-2; 8 bases are a match to TRBD1. CDR1 and CDR2 from the germline V gene are SQVTM and ANQGSEA. The junction had 6 bases not matched to a gene; V was cut back by 6 bases and J by 3 bases. CDR3 size: 13 residues. CDR3 DNA sequence: TGCAGCGTCCTACTGACAGGGGACTATGGCTACACCTTC. This sequence encodes CSVLLTGDYGYTF.

A few counts support this clone. The chain recombines TRBV5-1 with TRBJ1-4, with D unclear. Looked up from germline, CDR1 is SGHRS and CDR2 is YFSETQ. The CDR3 totals 13 residues. Between the trimmed V and J ends, which lost 0 bases and 5 bases, there was a span of 5 bases. Written as DNA, the CDR3 is TGCGCCAGCAGCTTGGCGGGGAATGAAAAACTGTTTTTT. Protein: CASSLAGNEKLFF.

In nucleotides, the CDR3 is TGTGCCAGCTCACCCGCCTCGACAGGGCGGGAGCAGTACTTC. Protein: CASSPASTGREQYF. V and J are TRBV18 and TRBJ2-7, with 7 bases aligning to TRBD1. The CDR3 loop spans 14 amino acids. The trim removed 3 bases at V and 7 bases at J, leaving 9 bases unmatched. The germline V gene encodes CDR1 KGHSH and CDR2 LQKENI.

The chain carries TRBV7-9 and TRBJ2-1; D unclear. The germline CDR1 and CDR2 sequences are SEHNR and FQNEAQ (reference sequence). The CDR3 loop spans 15 amino acids. V lost 1 base and J 2 bases, leaving 9 bases between the germline ends. The CDR3 DNA reads as TGTGCCAGCAGCTTAGGCGGCATACCCTACAATGAGCAGTTCTTC. Protein product: CASSLGGIPYNEQFF.

This clone was counted a few times. CDR3 sequence: CASSLWGALNQPQHF. The DNA of the CDR3 is TGCGCCAGCAGCTTGTGGGGAGCCCTAAATCAGCCCCAGCATTTT. The gene calls are TRBV5-1 and TRBJ1-5; D gene unclear. V was shortened by 1 base and J by 4 bases, with 12 bases between the two germline ends. Germline V gives CDR1 SGHRS, CDR2 YFSETQ. The CDR3 runs to 15 residues.

The rearrangement joins TRBV6-1 to TRBJ1-2; D is unresolved. From germline, CDR1 is MNHNS and CDR2 SASEGT. The V gene lost 7 bases and the J gene lost 0 bases, with 12 bases spanning the gap. This CDR3 comprises 14 residues. CDR3 in DNA: TGTGCCAGCACCCCTGCCGGGACTAACTATGGCTACACCTTC. Protein: CASTPAGTNYGYTF.

The V and J genes are TRBV5-4 and TRBJ2-3; 8 bases are shared with TRBD2. The CDR3 runs 13 residues. V lost 6 bases, J lost 3 bases, and 3 bases stayed unmatched. Per the germline V gene, CDR1 is SGHNT and CDR2 is YYREEE (reference sequence). The CDR3 spells CASTTSATDTQYF. The CDR3 DNA reads as TGTGCCAGCACGACTAGCGCGACAGATACGCAGTATTTT.

This clone was counted between two and nine times. The rearrangement joins TRBV30 to TRBJ2-1; 13 bases fit TRBD2. This CDR3 is built from 12 residues. The germline V gene encodes CDR1 GTSNPN and CDR2 SVGIG (reference sequence). The CDR3: CGTSGSGNEQFF. Written as DNA, the CDR3 is TGTGGGACTAGCGGGAGCGGTAATGAGCAGTTCTTC.

V is TRBV30 and J is TRBJ2-7; tentatively, D is TRBD1 (5 bases). Germline values: CDR1 GTSNPN, CDR2 SVGIG (reference sequence). The CDR3 is 11 amino acids. Trimming removed 1 base at V and 5 bases at J, with 6 bases between. CDR3 DNA: TGTGCCTGGAGTGGCAGGGACGAGCAGTACTTC. This codes for CAWSGRDEQYF.

The genes are TRBV5-4 and TRBJ2-1, with D perhaps matching TRBD2 (6 bases). Trimming pared 0 bases from V and 9 bases from J, leaving 13 bases between. In germline, CDR1 is SGHNT, CDR2 YYREEE (reference sequence). The CDR3 has 14 residues. CDR3 sequence reads: CASSLAGVSAEQFF. CDR3 in DNA: TGTGCCAGCAGCTTGGCGGGGGTTAGCGCTGAGCAGTTCTTC.

The chain joins TRBV5-4 to TRBJ2-7; 9 nucleotides line up with TRBD1. Per the germline V gene, CDR1 is SGHNT and CDR2 is YYREEE (reference sequence). The CDR3 consists of 15 residues. Losses at the gene ends were 4 bases for V and 4 bases for J; bases not matched to a gene: 9. The DNA of the CDR3 is TGTGCCAGCAGCGTGGATACAGGGGGCGGGTACGAGCAGTACTTC. Translating it yields CASSVDTGGGYEQYF.

This clone showed up just once. The chain couples TRBV7-3 to TRBJ2-2; 10 bases line up with TRBD2. Germline V gives CDR1 SGHTA, CDR2 FQGTGA. The CDR3 has 16 amino acids. Unmatched junction bases numbered 3, after V lost 4 bases and J lost 1 base. The CDR3, as DNA: TGTGCCAGCAGCTCTAGCGGGAGAAGGAACACCGGGGAGCTGTTTTTT. This sequence encodes CASSSSGRRNTGELFF.

This chain connects TRBV6-5 to TRBJ2-2; TRBD1 agrees at 10 bases. In germline, CDR1 is MNHEY, CDR2 SVGAGI. Trimming cost V 4 bases and J 2 bases; bases outside gene matches: 4. CDR3 length equals 16 residues. The CDR3 region is CASSSDRGPNTGELFF. As DNA, the CDR3 is TGTGCCAGCAGTTCCGACAGGGGGCCCAACACCGGGGAGCTGTTTTTT.